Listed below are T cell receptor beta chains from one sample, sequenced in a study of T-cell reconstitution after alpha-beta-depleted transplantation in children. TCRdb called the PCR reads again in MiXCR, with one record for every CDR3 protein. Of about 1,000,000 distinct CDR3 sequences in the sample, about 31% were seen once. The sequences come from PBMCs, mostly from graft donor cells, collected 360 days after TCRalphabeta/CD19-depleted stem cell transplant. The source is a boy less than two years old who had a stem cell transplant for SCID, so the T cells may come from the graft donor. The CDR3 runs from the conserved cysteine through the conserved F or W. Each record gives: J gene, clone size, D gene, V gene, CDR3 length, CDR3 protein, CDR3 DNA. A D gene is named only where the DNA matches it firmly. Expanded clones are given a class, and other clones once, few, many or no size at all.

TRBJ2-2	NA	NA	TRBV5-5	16	CASSLGPGLYTGELFF	TGTGCCAGCAGCTTGGGGCCGGGTTTGTACACCGGGGAGCTGTTTTTT
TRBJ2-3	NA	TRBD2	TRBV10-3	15	CAVAPLAGRADTQYF	TGTGCCGTTGCACCTCTAGCGGGGAGGGCAGATACGCAGTATTTT
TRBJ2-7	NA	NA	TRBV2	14	CASSSGGYQNEQYF	TGTGCCAGCAGTTCAGGGGGGTATCAGAACGAGCAGTACTTC
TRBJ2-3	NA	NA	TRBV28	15	CASLRRGPWADTQYF	TGTGCCAGCCTAAGGAGGGGGCCATGGGCAGATACGCAGTATTTT
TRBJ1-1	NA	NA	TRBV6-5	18	CASSTQTLLGSMNTEAFF	TGTGCCAGCAGCACCCAAACTCTCTTGGGGTCCATGAACACTGAAGCTTTCTTT
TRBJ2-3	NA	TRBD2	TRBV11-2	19	CASSLGVFSGGTSTDTQYF	TGTGCCAGCAGCTTAGGGGTCTTTAGCGGGGGGACTAGCACAGATACGCAGTATTTT
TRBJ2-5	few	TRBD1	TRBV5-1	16	CASSTDRGKWEETQYF	TGCGCCAGCAGCACGGACAGGGGCAAATGGGAAGAGACCCAGTACTTC
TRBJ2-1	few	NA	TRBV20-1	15	CSASPEGDNTNEQFF	TGCAGTGCTAGTCCCGAAGGGGACAACACCAATGAGCAGTTCTTC
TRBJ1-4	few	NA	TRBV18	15	CASSPGRNYNEKLFF	TGTGCCAGCTCACCAGGGCGGAACTATAATGAAAAACTGTTTTTT
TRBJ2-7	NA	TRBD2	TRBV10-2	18	CASSELWGLAALSYEQYF	TGCGCCAGCAGTGAGCTTTGGGGACTAGCGGCCCTCTCCTACGAGCAGTACTTC
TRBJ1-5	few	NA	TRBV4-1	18	CASSQDRRGAYSNQPQHF	TGCGCCAGCAGCCAAGATCGCAGGGGCGCTTATAGCAATCAGCCCCAGCATTTT
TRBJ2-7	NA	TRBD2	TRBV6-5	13	CASSYWEGYEQYF	TGTGCCAGCAGTTACTGGGAGGGGTACGAGCAGTACTTC
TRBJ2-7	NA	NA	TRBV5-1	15	CASSLEDGRSDEQYF	TGCGCCAGCAGCTTGGAAGACGGAAGAAGCGACGAGCAGTACTTC
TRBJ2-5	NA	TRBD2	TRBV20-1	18	CSARQRPGTTFTQETQYF	TGCAGTGCTAGACAAAGACCCGGGACTACTTTTACCCAAGAGACCCAGTACTTC
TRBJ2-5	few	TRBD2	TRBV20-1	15	CSASGIPGGEETQYF	TGCAGTGCTAGCGGGATCCCCGGGGGGGAAGAGACCCAGTACTTC
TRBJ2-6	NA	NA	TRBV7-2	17	CASSLVSGISGANVLTF	TGTGCCAGCAGCTTAGTCTCCGGTATCTCTGGGGCCAACGTCCTGACTTTC
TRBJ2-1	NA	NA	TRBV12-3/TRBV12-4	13	CASSAGVWDEQFF	TGTGCCAGCAGTGCCGGGGTTTGGGATGAGCAGTTCTTC
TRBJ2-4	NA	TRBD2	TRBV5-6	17	CASSLAGLAGWKNIQYF	TGTGCCAGCAGCTTGGCCGGGCTAGCGGGGTGGAAAAACATTCAGTACTTC
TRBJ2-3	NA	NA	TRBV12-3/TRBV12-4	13	CASSLVGVDTQYF	TGTGCCAGCAGTTTAGTGGGGGTAGATACGCAGTATTTT
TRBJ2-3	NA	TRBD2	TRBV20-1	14	CSASLAGGPGTQYF	TGCAGTGCTAGTCTAGCGGGAGGGCCCGGCACGCAGTATTTT
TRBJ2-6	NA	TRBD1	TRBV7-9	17	CASSLDRGNSGANVLTF	TGTGCCAGCAGCTTGGACAGGGGAAACTCTGGGGCCAACGTCCTGACTTTC
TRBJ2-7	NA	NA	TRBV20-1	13	CSARNAGSYEQYF	TGCAGTGCTAGAAACGCCGGGTCCTACGAGCAGTACTTC
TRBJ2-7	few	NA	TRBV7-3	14	CASIRRGASYEQYF	TGTGCCAGCATCCGACGGGGGGCGTCCTACGAGCAGTACTTC
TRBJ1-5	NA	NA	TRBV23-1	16	CASSHGGPNSNQPQHF	TGCGCCAGCAGTCACGGGGGTCCGAATAGCAATCAGCCCCAGCATTTT
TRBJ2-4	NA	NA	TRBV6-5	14	CASSYRGDKNIQYF	TGTGCCAGCAGTTACAGGGGAGACAAAAACATTCAGTACTTC
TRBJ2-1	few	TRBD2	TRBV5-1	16	CASSATSGGVYNEQFF	TGCGCCAGCAGCGCCACTAGCGGGGGGGTCTACAATGAGCAGTTCTTC
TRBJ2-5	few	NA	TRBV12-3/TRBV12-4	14	CASSSPPSGETQYF	TGTGCCAGCAGTTCCCCTCCTAGTGGAGAGACCCAGTACTTC
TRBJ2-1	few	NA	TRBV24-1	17	CATSDLRGGASYNEQFF	TGTGCCACCAGTGATTTGAGGGGGGGGGCATCCTACAATGAGCAGTTCTTC
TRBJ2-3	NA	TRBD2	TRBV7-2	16	CASSRGDRTATDTQYF	TGTGCCAGCAGCCGGGGGGACCGAACCGCCACAGATACGCAGTATTTT
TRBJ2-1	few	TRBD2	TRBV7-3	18	CASSLTLAGGAVYNEQFF	TGTGCCAGCAGCTTAACGCTTGCGGGGGGGGCCGTTTACAATGAGCAGTTCTTC
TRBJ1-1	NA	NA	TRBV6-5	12	CASSYPQGQAFF	TGTGCCAGCAGTTACCCGCAGGGGCAAGCTTTCTTT
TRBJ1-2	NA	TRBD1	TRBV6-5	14	CASSTGTGDYGYTF	TGTGCCAGCAGTACTGGGACAGGGGACTATGGCTACACCTTC
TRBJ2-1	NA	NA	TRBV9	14	CASSVAGYIAEQFF	TGTGCCAGCAGCGTAGCCGGCTATATCGCTGAGCAGTTCTTC
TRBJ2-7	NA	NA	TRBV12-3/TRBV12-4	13	CASSFADGQEQYF	TGTGCCAGCAGTTTCGCGGATGGGCAGGAGCAGTACTTC
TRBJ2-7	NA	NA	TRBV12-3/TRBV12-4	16	CASSLALSRSGLGQYF	TGTGCCAGCAGTTTAGCGCTCAGCAGGAGCGGGTTGGGGCAGTACTTC
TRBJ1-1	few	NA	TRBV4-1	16	CASSPHPDGPGAEAFF	TGCGCCAGCAGCCCCCATCCCGACGGCCCGGGGGCTGAAGCTTTCTTT
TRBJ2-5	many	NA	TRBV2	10	CASLQETQYF	TGTGCCAGCCTACAAGAGACCCAGTACTTC
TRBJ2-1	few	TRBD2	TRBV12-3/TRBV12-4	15	CASSLELGGPMEQFF	TGTGCCAGCAGTTTAGAACTGGGAGGGCCAATGGAACAGTTCTTC
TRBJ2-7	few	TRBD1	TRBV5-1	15	CASSLGWDRDYEQYF	TGCGCCAGCAGCTTGGGCTGGGACAGGGACTACGAGCAGTACTTC
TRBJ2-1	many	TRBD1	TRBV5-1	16	CASSLGGTGVYNEQFF	TGCGCCAGCAGCCTTGGTGGGACAGGGGTCTACAATGAGCAGTTCTTC
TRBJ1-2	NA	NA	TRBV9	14	CASSVDEQYYGYTF	TGTGCCAGCAGCGTAGATGAACAGTACTATGGCTACACCTTC
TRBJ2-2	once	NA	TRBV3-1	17	CASTPARRPAGTGELFF	TGTGCCAGCACCCCGGCTCGACGGCCAGCAGGCACCGGGGAGCTGTTTTTT
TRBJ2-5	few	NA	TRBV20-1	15	CSARSGLSRGETQYF	TGCAGTGCTAGATCGGGACTTTCTCGAGGAGAGACCCAGTACTTC